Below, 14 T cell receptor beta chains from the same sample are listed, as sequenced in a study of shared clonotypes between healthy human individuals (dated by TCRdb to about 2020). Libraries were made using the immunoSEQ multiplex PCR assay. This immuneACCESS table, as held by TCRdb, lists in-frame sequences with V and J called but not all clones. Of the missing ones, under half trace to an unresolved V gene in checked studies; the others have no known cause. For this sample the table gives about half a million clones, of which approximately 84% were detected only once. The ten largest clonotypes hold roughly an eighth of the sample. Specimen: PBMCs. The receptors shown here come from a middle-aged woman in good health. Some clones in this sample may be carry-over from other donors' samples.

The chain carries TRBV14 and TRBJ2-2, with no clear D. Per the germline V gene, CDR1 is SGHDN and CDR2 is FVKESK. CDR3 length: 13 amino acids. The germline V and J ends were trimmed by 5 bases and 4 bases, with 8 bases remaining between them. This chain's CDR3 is CASSGSSTGELFF. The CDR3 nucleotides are TGTGCCAGCAGCGGGTCGAGCACCGGGGAGCTGTTTTTT.

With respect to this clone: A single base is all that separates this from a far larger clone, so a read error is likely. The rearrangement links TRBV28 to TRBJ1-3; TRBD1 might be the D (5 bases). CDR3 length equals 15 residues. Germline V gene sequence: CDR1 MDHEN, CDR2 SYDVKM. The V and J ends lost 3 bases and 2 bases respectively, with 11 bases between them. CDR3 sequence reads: CASSLARVTGNTIYF. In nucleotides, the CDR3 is TGTGCCAGCAGTTTGGCCAGGGTCACTGGAAACACCATATATTTT.

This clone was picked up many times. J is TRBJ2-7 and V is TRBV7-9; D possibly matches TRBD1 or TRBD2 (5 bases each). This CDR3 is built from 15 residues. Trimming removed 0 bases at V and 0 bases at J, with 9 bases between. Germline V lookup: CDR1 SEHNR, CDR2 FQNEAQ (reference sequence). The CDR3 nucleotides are TGTGCCAGCAGCTTAGCAGGGACGAGCTCCTACGAGCAGTACTTC. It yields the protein CASSLAGTSSYEQYF.

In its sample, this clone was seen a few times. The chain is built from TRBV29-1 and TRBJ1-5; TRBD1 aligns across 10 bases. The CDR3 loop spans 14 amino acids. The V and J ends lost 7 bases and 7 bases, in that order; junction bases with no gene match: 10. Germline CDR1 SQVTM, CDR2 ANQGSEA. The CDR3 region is CSAPGQGKEQPQHF. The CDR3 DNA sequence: TGCAGCGCCCCGGGACAGGGGAAGGAACAGCCCCAGCATTTT.

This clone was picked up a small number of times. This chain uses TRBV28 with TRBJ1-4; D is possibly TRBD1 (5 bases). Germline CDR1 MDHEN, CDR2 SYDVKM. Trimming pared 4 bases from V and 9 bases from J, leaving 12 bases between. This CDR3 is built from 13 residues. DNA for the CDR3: TGTGCCAGCAGTTCACCTGACAGAAAAAAACTGTTTTTT. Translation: CASSSPDRKKLFF.

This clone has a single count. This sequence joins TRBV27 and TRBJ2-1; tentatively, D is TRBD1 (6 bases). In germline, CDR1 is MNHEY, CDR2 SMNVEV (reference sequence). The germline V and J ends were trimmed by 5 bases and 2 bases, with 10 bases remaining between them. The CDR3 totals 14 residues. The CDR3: CASSPGVTYNEQFF. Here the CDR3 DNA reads TGTGCCAGCAGTCCAGGGGTTACCTACAATGAGCAGTTCTTC.

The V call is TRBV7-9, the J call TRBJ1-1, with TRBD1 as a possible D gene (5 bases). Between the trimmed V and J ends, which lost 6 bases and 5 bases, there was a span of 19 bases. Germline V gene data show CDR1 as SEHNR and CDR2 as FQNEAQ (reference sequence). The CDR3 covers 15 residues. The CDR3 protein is CASSLYSRERTEAFF. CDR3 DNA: TGTGCCAGCAGTTTATATAGCAGGGAGAGAACTGAAGCTTTCTTT.

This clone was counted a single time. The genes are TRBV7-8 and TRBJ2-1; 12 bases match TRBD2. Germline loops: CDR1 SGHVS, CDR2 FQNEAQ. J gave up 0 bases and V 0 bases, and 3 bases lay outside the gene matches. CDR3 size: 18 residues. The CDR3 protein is CASSLALAGGSSYNEQFF. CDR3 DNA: TGTGCCAGCAGCTTAGCTCTAGCGGGAGGGAGCTCCTACAATGAGCAGTTCTTC.

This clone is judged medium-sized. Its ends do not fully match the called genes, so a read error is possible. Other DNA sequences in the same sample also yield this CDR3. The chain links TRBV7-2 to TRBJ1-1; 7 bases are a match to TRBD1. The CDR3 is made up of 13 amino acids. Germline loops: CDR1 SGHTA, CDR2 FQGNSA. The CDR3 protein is CACRRGLNTEAFF. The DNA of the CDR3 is TGTGCCTGCAGGAGGGGGCTGAACACTGAAGCTTTCTTT.

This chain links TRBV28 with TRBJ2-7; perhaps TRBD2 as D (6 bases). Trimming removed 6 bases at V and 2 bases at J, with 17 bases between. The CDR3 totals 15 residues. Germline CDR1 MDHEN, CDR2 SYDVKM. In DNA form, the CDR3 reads TGTGCCAGCAGACCCAATATGGGGGGACCCTACGAGCAGTACTTC. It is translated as CASRPNMGGPYEQYF.

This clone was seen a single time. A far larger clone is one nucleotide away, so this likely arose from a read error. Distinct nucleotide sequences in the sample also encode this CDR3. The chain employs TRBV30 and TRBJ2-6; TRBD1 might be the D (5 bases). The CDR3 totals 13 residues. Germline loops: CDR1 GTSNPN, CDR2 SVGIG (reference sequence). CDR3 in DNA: TGTGCTGGAAGGGGTGCTGGGGCCAACGTCCTGACTTTC. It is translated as CAGRGAGANVLTF.

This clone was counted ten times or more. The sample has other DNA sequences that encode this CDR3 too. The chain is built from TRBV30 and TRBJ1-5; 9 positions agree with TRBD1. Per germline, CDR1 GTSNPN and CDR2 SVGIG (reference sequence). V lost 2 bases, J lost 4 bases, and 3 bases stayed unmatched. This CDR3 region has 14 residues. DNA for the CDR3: TGTGCCTGGAGTACACAGGGGGCGAATCAGCCCCAGCATTTT. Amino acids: CAWSTQGANQPQHF.

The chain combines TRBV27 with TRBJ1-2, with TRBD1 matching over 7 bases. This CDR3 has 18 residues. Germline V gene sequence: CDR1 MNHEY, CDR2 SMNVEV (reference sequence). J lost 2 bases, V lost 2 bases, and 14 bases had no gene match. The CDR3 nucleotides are TGTGCCAGCAGTTTAAAAAGTTACAGGGGAAAATTAAACTATGGCTACACCTTC. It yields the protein CASSLKSYRGKLNYGYTF.

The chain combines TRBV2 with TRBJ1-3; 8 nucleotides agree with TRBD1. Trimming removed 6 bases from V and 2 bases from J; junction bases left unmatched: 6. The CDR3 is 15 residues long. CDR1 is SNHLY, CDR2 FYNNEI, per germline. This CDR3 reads CASRRQGIAGNTIYF. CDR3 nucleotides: TGTGCCAGCAGGCGACAGGGGATCGCTGGAAACACCATATATTTT.